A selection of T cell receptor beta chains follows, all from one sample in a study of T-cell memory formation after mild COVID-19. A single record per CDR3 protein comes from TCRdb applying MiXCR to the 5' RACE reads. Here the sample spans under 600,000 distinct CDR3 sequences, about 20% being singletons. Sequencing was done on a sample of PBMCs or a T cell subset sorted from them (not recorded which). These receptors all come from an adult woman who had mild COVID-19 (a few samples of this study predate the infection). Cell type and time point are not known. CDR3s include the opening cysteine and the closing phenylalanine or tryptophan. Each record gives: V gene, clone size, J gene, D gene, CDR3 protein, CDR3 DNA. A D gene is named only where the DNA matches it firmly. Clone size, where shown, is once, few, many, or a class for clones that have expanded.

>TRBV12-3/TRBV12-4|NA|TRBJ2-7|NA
CASCLDTAYEQYF
TGTGCCAGCTGCCTGGACACCGCCTACGAGCAGTACTTC
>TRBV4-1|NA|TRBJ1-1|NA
CASSQDRYSNTEAFF
TGCGCCAGCAGCCAGGACCGATATTCAAACACTGAAGCTTTCTTT
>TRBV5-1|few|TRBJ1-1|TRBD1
CASSYAGQVNTEAFF
TGCGCCAGCAGCTACGCGGGACAGGTCAACACTGAAGCTTTCTTT
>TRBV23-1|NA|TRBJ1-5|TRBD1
CASMGQGAVNQPQHF
TGCGCCAGTATGGGACAGGGGGCTGTTAATCAGCCCCAGCATTTT
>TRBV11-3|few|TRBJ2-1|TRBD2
CASSDASGDEQFF
TGTGCCAGCAGCGACGCTAGCGGGGATGAGCAGTTCTTC
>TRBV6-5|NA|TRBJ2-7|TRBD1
CASSYRGQGEQYF
TGTGCCAGCAGTTACAGGGGGCAGGGGGAGCAGTACTTC
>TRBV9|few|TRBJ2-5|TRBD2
CASSAGGEETQYF
TGTGCCAGCAGCGCGGGAGGGGAAGAGACCCAGTACTTC
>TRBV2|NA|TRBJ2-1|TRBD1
CASSDSETGLRNEQFF
TGTGCCAGCAGTGACTCCGAGACAGGGCTCCGCAATGAGCAGTTCTTC
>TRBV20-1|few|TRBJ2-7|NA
CSARFTGTYEQYF
TGCAGTGCTAGATTCACGGGAACCTACGAGCAGTACTTC
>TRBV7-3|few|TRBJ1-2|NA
CASSLYQNYGYTF
TGTGCCAGCAGCTTATATCAGAACTATGGCTACACCTTC